A single TCR beta chain is shown here with its context. The antigen is not known. One entry per CDR3 protein, called by TCRdb with MiXCR from the reads. The profile covers 600,000 to 700,000 distinct CDR3 sequences, with around a third appearing a single time and about 20% taken by the ten largest. This sample is drawn from a study of T cell repertoires in cytomegalovirus infection. V lost 4 bases to trimming and J lost 4 bases; unmatched junction nucleotides: 9. CDR3 length: 16 residues. Germline-derived CDR1 and CDR2 are SQVTM and ANQGSEA. Material: cultured PBMCs, obtained from culture after CMV antigen stimulation. This chain links TRBV29-1 with TRBJ1-5, with TRBD1 matching 11 bases. This sequence originates from a human donor in good health (CMV status not recorded). Some clones in this sample may be carry-over from other donors' samples. The CDR3 loop reads CSVGDTGTGGNQPQHF. The CDR3 nucleotides are TGCAGCGTTGGGGATACCGGGACAGGGGGGAATCAGCCCCAGCATTTT.